This T cell receptor (beta chain) was sequenced for a study of T cells in Graves' hyperthyroidism and ophthalmopathy. This clonotype was seen repeatedly, ten times or more. Amplification targeted TCR beta CDR3 regions from RNA transcripts. HTBI primers were the set used in a first-round RT-PCR of the TCR CDR3. TCRdb analysed the multiplex PCR reads with MiXCR anew, one entry per CDR3 protein. This sample has about 400,000 distinct CDR3 sequences, with around a sixth found just once. V dropped 5 bases and J dropped 1 base, with 19 bases sitting between them. The CDR3 is 17 residues long. Germline assignment: CDR1 SEHNR and CDR2 FQNEAQ (reference sequence).

Source material: blood. This TCR derives from a woman aged 18-29 years with Graves' hyperthyroidism that later progressed to Graves' ophthalmopathy. The rearrangement joins TRBV7-9 to TRBJ2-3; D may be TRBD1 (5 bases). In DNA, the CDR3 is TGTGCCAGCAGCCCAGCTTTAGGGGTTGGCGGCACAGATACGCAGTATTTT. Amino acid sequence: CASSPALGVGGTDTQYF.